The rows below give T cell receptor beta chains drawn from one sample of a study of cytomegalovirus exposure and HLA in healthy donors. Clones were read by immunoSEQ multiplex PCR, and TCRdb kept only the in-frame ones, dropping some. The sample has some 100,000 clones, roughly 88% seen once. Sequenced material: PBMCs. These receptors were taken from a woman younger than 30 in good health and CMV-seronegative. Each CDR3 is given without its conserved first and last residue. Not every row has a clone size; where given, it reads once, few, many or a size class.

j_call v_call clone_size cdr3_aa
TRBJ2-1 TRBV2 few ASSEGTSGYNEQF
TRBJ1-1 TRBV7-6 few ASSLVELNTEAF
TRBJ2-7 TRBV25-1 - ASSPGQGVYEQY
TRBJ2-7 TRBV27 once ASSPTETSATYEQY
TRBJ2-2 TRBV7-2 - ASTPGTANTGELF
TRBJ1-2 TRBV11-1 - ASSFSGIGYT
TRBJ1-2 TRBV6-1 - ASSFDRDEGYT
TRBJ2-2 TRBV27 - ASSILAGMDGELF
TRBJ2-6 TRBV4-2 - ASSQDLNSGANVLT
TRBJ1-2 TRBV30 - AWSSRTLYGYT
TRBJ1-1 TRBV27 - ASSFLGRENTEAF
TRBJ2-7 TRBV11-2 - ASSVPASGGPATYEQY
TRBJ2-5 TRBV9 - ASSAQTGAEETQY
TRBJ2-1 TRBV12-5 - ASGLVQAGGYNEQF
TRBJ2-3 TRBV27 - ASSKGEGVTDTQY
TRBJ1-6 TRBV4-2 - ASSQGRDSPLH
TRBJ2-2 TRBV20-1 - SARHSGELF
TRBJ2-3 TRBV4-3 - ASSRGYPSTDTQY
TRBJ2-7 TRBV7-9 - SSSRQGQRYEQY
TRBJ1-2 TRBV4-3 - ASSQERSSGGYT
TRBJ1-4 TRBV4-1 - ASSQVGLTNEKLF
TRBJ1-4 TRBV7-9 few ASGGENEKLF
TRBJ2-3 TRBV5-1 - ASSLGKAGAFTDTQY